This section outlines one T cell receptor beta chain sequence together with its context. No antigen is known for it. The CDR3 extends over 15 amino acids. The V and J ends lost 4 bases and 5 bases respectively, with 14 bases between them. Per germline, CDR1 MNHEY and CDR2 SMNVEV (reference sequence). This record comes from a study of CD4 T cells in relation to SARS-CoV-2 and coronaviruses. The wider study: PBMCs were cultured with antigen for less than twelve days before TCR beta sequencing.

Profiled with immunoSEQ multiplex PCR; TCRdb holds only in-frame clones, not every one. The sample lists roughly 16,000 clones, about four fifths occurring once. Unexposed donor CD4+ T cells date from about 2011-2018, before the COVID-19 pandemic. Isolation of CD4+ T cells took place after approximately eleven days in culture. Sequenced input: CD4+ T cells from PBMCs, cultured in vitro. This TCR came from a human donor in good health. The chain employs TRBV27 and TRBJ2-2; D is possibly TRBD2 (5 bases). CDR3 DNA: TGTGCCAGCAGTTGGACTCACCCGGGGACCGGGGAGCTGTTTTTT. Its translation is CASSWTHPGTGELFF.